The 18 T cell receptor beta chains in this list originate from one sample, sequenced in a study of tumor and adjacent non-tumor tissue in lung cancer. This sample's RNA came from whole unsorted tissue. TCRbeta libraries were built with three rounds of nested PCR, modified from ARM-PCR. TCRdb fed the multiplex PCR reads into MiXCR, producing one record per CDR3 protein. The table shows 100,000 to 150,000 distinct CDR3 sequences, with around three fifths occurring only once. Sequenced material: lung tumor tissue. The source of these receptors is a young man with non-small cell lung cancer.

The table lists this clonotype with a count of one. A much larger clone lies one base from this, so it may be a read error. A read error is likely, as this CDR3 ends without the conserved phenylalanine or tryptophan. It is unclear where the CDR3 begins or ends on the DNA, so no DNA is shown, and the CDR3 is as TCRdb lists it. This chain links TRBV30 with TRBJ2-1; no DNA check was done on the table's D call, TRBD2. Germline assignment: CDR1 GTSNPN and CDR2 SVGIG (reference sequence). The CDR3 is 16 residues long, counting both termini. This CDR3 reads CAWSAGRPTSGRFLFL.

As concerns this clonotype: This may arise from a read error, as a much more abundant clone is one base away. The rearrangement uses TRBV20-1 and TRBJ2-3, with 13 nucleotides matching TRBD2. Germline V gene sequence: CDR1 DFQATT, CDR2 SNEGSKA (reference sequence). The CDR3 contains 17 residues. The CDR3 loop reads CTASRLAGGTSTDTQYF. The CDR3 region has the DNA TGCACTGCTTCCCGACTAGCGGGGGGCACTAGCACAGATACGCAGTATTTT.

Concerning this clonotype: A read error is possible here, since a much larger clone lies one base away. The V call is TRBV4-2, the J call TRBJ2-2; a weak D match, TRBD2 (6 bases). This CDR3 has 16 amino acids. Germline V lookup: CDR1 LGHNA, CDR2 YNFKEQ. The CDR3 nucleotides read TGTGCCAGCAGGCCCTCTAACCGGGACCCCACCGGGGGGCTGTTTTTT. This codes for CASRPSNRDPTGGLFF.

This clonotype showed up just once. One end of the junction does not line up with germline, which may come from a read error. The chain links TRBV10-2 to TRBJ2-7, with TRBD2 identical over 8 bases. The CDR3 runs 15 residues. From germline, CDR1 is WSHSY and CDR2 SAAADI. CDR3 residues: CANSETSESSYEQYF. CDR3 coding DNA: TGCGCCAACAGTGAGACTAGCGAGAGCTCCTACGAGCAGTACTTC.

J is TRBJ2-5 and V is TRBV30, with D perhaps TRBD1 or TRBD2 (8 bases each). Trimming took 2 bases from V and 5 from J, leaving 18 bases between them. The CDR3 has 15 amino acids. CDR1 is GTSNPN and CDR2 is SVGIG in the germline V gene (reference sequence). This chain's CDR3 is CAWSLAGGGRETQYF. The CDR3 bases are TGTGCCTGGAGTCTTGCAGGGGGCGGGAGGGAGACCCAGTACTTC.

This clonotype showed up just a few times. V and J are TRBV6-1 and TRBJ2-7; tentative D call: TRBD1 (6 bases). The CDR3 has 14 amino acids. Germline V gives CDR1 MNHNS, CDR2 SASEGT. V dropped 6 bases and J dropped 1 base, with 13 bases sitting between them. The CDR3 here is CASRPGHRSYEQYF. The CDR3 DNA reads TGTGCCAGCAGACCGGGACACCGGTCCTACGAGCAGTACTTC.

With regard to this clonotype: A much bigger clone sits one base away, suggesting this may be a read error. The chain employs TRBV12-3 or TRBV12-4 and TRBJ2-6; D is undetermined. V was trimmed by 5 bases and J by 0 bases, leaving 14 bases between them. The CDR3 totals 17 residues. The CDR3 coding sequence is TGTGCCAGCAGTATGTGGGTGACAACCTCTGGGGCCAACGTCCTGACTTTC. It specifies CASSMWVTTSGANVLTF.

This clonotype has a count of ten or more. The gene calls are TRBV12-3 or TRBV12-4 and TRBJ1-1, with D perhaps TRBD1 (5 bases). V lost 8 bases and J 4 bases, leaving 11 bases between the germline ends. This CDR3 has 12 residues. Here the CDR3 reads CASGLGATEAFF. The CDR3 bases are TGTGCCAGCGGATTAGGGGCCACTGAAGCTTTCTTT.

Remarks on this clonotype: A much larger clone is a single base away; this may be a read error. This chain links TRBV6-1 with TRBJ2-3; D could derive from TRBD1 or TRBD2 (5 bases each). This CDR3 is built from 13 residues. CDR1 and CDR2 from the germline V gene are MNHNS and SASEGT. Written as DNA, the CDR3 is TGTGCCAGTCAGGGACGACTCACAGATGCGCAGTATTTT. This codes for CASQGRLTDAQYF.

Regarding this clonotype: Its ends do not fully match the called genes, so a read error is possible. The chain couples TRBV11-3 to TRBJ2-2, with TRBD2 as a possible D gene (5 bases). The germline V gene encodes CDR1 SGHNT and CDR2 YENEEA. This CDR3 comprises 12 residues. The CDR3 reads CASSLETGELLF. The DNA of the CDR3 is TGTGCCAGTAGCTTAGAAACCGGGGAGCTGCTTTTT.

In this sample, this clonotype turned up a few times. The V and J genes are TRBV5-1 and TRBJ2-1; D is perhaps TRBD1 or TRBD2 (5 bases each). Germline CDR1 is SGHRS and CDR2 is YFSETQ. CDR3 length equals 15 residues. V was clipped by 5 bases and J by 3 bases, with 15 bases between them. CDR3 DNA sequence: TGCGCCAGCAGAGGGACCCCCACCCTCTACAATGAGCAGTTCTTC. Residues: CASRGTPTLYNEQFF.

As to this clonotype: The junction departs from the called germline gene at one end, perhaps through a read error. V gene TRBV11-1 combines with J gene TRBJ2-7; TRBD2 is a possible D gene (6 bases). This CDR3 contains 15 residues. The germline gives CDR1 SGHAT, CDR2 FQDESV (reference sequence). CDR3 sequence: CASSLESTGTRERHF. The CDR3 DNA sequence: TGTGCCAGCAGCTTAGAGTCCACCGGGACTCGGGAGCGGCACTTT.

Notes on this clonotype: Because it lacks the conserved phenylalanine or tryptophan at the end, this CDR3 is likely a read error. The rearrangement links TRBV11-2 to TRBJ2-1; tentatively, D is TRBD2 (5 bases). Trimming took 3 bases from V and 5 from J, leaving 17 bases between them. The CDR3 is made up of 16 amino acids. CDR1 and CDR2 from the germline V gene are SGHAT and FQNNGV. For the CDR3, the DNA is TGTGCCAGCAGCTTGCTCGGGAAGTGGCAACACAATGAGCAGTTCCTC. This sequence encodes CASSLLGKWQHNEQFL.

This clonotype was observed at least ten times. The chain carries TRBV5-6 and TRBJ2-7, with 7 positions matching TRBD1. CDR3 length: 13 amino acids. Germline V gene lookup returns CDR1 SGHDT and CDR2 YYEEEE. Losses at the gene ends were 4 bases for V and 12 bases for J; bases not matched to a gene: 13. The CDR3 is CASSTRQGPGPYF. The CDR3 coding sequence is TGTGCCAGCAGCACCCGACAGGGCCCGGGTCCGTACTTC.

The DNA for the CDR3 is TGTGCCAGCAGTGTTGGGGCTGGATACACCTTC. Amino acid sequence: CASSVGAGYTF. This rearrangement joins TRBV12-3 or TRBV12-4 to TRBJ1-2, with a tentative D call TRBD1 (5 bases). The CDR3 spans 11 residues. Trimming took 5 bases from V and 11 from J, leaving 12 bases between them.

With respect to this clonotype: A read error may account for a junction end that differs from germline. V and J are TRBV20-1 and TRBJ1-5; 7 nucleotides line up with TRBD1. From germline, CDR1 is DFQATT and CDR2 SNEGSKA (reference sequence). The CDR3 has 14 residues. CDR3 sequence: CSARVGTEYQPQHF. Here the CDR3 DNA reads TGCAGTGCTAGAGTGGGGACAGAGTATCAGCCTCAGCATTTT.

In DNA form, the CDR3 reads TGCGCCAGCAGCGTCCGACTAGGCCACGGAGGGGAGCTGTTTTTT. Translation: CASSVRLGHGGELFF. The chain uses TRBV5-1 and TRBJ2-2; a weak D match, TRBD2 (6 bases). With 4 bases removed from V and 8 bases from J, the gap between germline ends came to 18 bases. The CDR3 length is 15 residues. Per germline, CDR1 SGHRS and CDR2 YFSETQ.

This clonotype was picked up many times. The V and J genes are TRBV10-2 and TRBJ2-3; 14 bases map to TRBD2. V shed 10 bases, J shed 4 bases, and the junction held 4 bases outside the gene matches. CDR1 WSHSY and CDR2 SAAADI come from the germline V gene. The CDR3 runs to 14 residues. This CDR3 reads CATSGLAGADTQYF. The CDR3 nucleotides are TGCGCCACCTCGGGACTAGCGGGAGCAGATACGCAGTATTTT.